This TCR beta chain was recorded in a study of prognosis after radiotherapy for stage I lung cancer. The study's findings and limits: Differing TRBV and TRBJ gene usage was reportedly seen between patients with and without metastases.

V lost 2 bases and J lost 6, with 20 bases in between. CDR3 length: 16 residues. The germline V gene encodes CDR1 LNHDA and CDR2 SQIVND (reference sequence). Genomic DNA served as the source from which two-round multiplex PCR generated TCR beta CDR3 amplicons. The use of primers specific to each TRBV and TRBJ gene characterized first-round PCR. TCRdb redid the calling of the multiplex PCR reads with MiXCR, one entry per CDR3 protein. The data hold about 21,000 distinct CDR3 sequences, with roughly 43% observed a single time. This clonotype was counted at least ten times. Its antigen remains unidentified.

This TCR came from a donor over 45 with non-small cell lung cancer. This chain connects TRBV19 to TRBJ2-7, with D uncertain. The starting material was PBMCs, obtained before or after stereotactic body radiation therapy (not recorded which). This CDR3 is CASSIRPYGGSLEQYF. In DNA, the CDR3 is TGTGCCAGTAGTATACGCCCGTATGGTGGCTCTCTCGAGCAGTACTTC.